This TCR beta chain was documented in a study of response to subunit inactivated influenza vaccine. Study observations and caveats: Every seasonal influenza vaccination brings in few new T cells, the authors suggested.

CDR1 and CDR2 from the germline V gene are SEHNR and FQNEAQ (reference sequence). The CDR3 runs 16 residues. Trimming removed 5 bases at V and 7 bases at J, with 24 bases between. Comments on this clonotype: The antigen remains unidentified.

TCRdb redid the calling of the RT-PCR reads with MiXCR, one entry per CDR3 protein. The data show about 780,000 distinct CDR3 sequences, around 20% seen once. The chain has TRBV7-9 and TRBJ2-7; D may match TRBD1 or TRBD2 (7 bases each). The specimen comprised PBMCs from blood, sampled about 5 days after vaccination. The sequence derives from a man aged 45-65 years who received an inactivated influenza vaccine. CDR3 sequence: CASSHRASGGGREQYF. The CDR3 coding sequence is TGTGCCAGCAGCCACCGGGCCTCAGGGGGGGGACGGGAGCAGTACTTC. Full variable domain (missing parts from reference TRBV7-9 and TRBJ2-7): DTGVSQNPRHKITKRGQNVTFRCDPISEHNRLYWYRQTLGQGPEFLTYFQNEAQLEKSRLLSDRFSAERPKGSFSTLEIQRTEQGDSAMYLCASSHRASGGGREQYFGPGTRLTVT.